This TCR beta chain appears in the sequencing data of a study of blood T cell repertoires in COVID-19. The wider study: Donors in the United States, Italy and Spain gave samples during acute or convalescent COVID-19.

The CDR3 length is 15 residues. The V and J ends lost 6 bases and 1 base, in that order; junction bases with no gene match: 4. Germline V gene data show CDR1 as MNHEY and CDR2 as SVGAGI. Data came from immunoSEQ multiplex PCR; TCRdb stores just in-frame clones and leaves some out. The sample shows under 250,000 clones, about four fifths of them seen only once. Two negative PCRs, clearance, or symptom resolution characterized the recovered Cohort 3 donors. The TCR comes from a man between 60 and 75 years old who had recovered from COVID-19. The sample taken for sequencing was PBMCs or T cells enriched from blood (not recorded which). The chain is built from TRBV6-5 and TRBJ2-5, with 11 nucleotides matching TRBD2. The CDR3 sequence is CASRWTSGPQETQYF. CDR3 bases: TGTGCCAGCAGGTGGACTAGCGGGCCCCAAGAGACCCAGTACTTC.